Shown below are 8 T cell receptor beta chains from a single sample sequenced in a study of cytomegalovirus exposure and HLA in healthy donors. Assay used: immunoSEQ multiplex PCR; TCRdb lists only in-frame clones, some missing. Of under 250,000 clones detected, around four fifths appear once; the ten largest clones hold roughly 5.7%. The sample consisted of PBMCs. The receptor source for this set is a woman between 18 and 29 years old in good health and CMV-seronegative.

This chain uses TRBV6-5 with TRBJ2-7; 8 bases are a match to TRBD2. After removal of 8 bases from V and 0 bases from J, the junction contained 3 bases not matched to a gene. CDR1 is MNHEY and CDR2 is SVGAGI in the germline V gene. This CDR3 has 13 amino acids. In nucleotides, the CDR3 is TGTGCCAGCCGGAGCGGGGGCTCCTACGAGCAGTACTTC. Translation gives CASRSGGSYEQYF.

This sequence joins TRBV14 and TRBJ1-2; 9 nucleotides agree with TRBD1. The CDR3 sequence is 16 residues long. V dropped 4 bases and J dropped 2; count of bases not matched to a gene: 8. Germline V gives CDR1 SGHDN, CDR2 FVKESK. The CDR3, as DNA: TGTGCCAGCAGCCGGACCGGACAGGGGCTAAACTATGGCTACACCTTC. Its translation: CASSRTGQGLNYGYTF.

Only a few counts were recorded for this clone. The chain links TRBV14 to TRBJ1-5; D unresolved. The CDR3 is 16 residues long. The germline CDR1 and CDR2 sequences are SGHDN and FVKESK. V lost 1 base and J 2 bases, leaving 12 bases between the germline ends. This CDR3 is CASSQATKWRNQPQHF. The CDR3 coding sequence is TGTGCCAGCAGCCAAGCTACCAAGTGGCGCAATCAGCCCCAGCATTTT.

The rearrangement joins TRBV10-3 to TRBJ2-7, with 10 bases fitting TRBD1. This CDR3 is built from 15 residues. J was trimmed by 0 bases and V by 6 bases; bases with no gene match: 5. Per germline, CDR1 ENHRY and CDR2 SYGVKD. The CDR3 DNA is TGTGCCATCAGGCCCGGGACAGGGGACTCCTACGAGCAGTACTTC. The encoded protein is CAIRPGTGDSYEQYF.

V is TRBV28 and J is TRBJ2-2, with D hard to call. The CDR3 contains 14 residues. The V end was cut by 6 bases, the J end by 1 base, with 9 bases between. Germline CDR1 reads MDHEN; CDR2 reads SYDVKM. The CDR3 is CASRHDWNTGELFF. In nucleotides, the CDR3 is TGTGCCAGCAGGCACGACTGGAACACCGGGGAGCTGTTTTTT.

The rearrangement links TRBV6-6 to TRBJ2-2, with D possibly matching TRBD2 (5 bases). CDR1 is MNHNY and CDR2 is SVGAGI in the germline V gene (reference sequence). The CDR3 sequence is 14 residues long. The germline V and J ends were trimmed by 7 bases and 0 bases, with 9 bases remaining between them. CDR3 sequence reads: CASKRGSNTGELFF. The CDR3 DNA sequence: TGTGCCAGCAAGAGAGGGTCGAACACCGGGGAGCTGTTTTTT.

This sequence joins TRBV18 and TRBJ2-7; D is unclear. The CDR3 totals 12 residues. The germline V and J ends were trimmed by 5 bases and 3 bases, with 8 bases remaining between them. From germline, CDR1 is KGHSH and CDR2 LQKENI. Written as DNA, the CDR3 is TGTGCCAGCTCATCGGACGGCTACGAGCAGTACTTC. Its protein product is CASSSDGYEQYF.

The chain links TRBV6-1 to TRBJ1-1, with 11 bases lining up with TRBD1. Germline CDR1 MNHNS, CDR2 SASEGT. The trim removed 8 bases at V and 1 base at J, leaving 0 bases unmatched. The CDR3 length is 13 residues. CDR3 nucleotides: TGTGCCAGCGGACAGGGGGCGAACACTGAAGCTTTCTTT. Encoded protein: CASGQGANTEAFF.